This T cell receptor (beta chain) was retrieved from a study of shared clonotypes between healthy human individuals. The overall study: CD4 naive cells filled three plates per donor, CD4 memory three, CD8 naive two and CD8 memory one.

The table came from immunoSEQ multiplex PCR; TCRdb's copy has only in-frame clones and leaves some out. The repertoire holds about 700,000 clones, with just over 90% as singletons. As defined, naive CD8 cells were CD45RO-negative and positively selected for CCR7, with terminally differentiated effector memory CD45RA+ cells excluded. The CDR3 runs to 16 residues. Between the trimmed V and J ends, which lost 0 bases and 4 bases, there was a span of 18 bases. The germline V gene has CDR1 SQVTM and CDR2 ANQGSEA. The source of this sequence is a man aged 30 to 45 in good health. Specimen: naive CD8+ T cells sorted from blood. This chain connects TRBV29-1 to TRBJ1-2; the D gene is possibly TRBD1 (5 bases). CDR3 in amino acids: CSVEDRSGRLGYGYTF. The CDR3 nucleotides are TGCAGCGTTGAAGATCGGTCGGGGCGGTTAGGCTATGGCTACACCTTC.